This TCR beta chain was recorded in a study of blood T cell repertoires in COVID-19. Study-wide context: Samples of COVID-19 (acute and convalescent) were obtained from the United States, Italy and Spain. T cells, B-cell-depleted T cells, or PBMCs provided the cDNA or gDNA that served as material.

J was trimmed by 4 bases and V by 2 bases; bases with no gene match: 4. Looked up from germline, CDR1 is SNHLY and CDR2 is FYNNEI. The length of the CDR3 is 14 residues. Seattle patients were enrolled during active infection and followed longitudinally. As originally analysed: Amplification from reference gene primers served as the basis for estimated nucleated cell counts. Assay: immunoSEQ multiplex PCR; the TCRdb copy retains only in-frame clones and omits some. The V and J calls and clone size are taken from that table; D and trimming were inferred from the DNA. Among about 230,000 clones listed, approximately 90% were seen once.

This receptor was taken from a man in his thirties or forties with COVID-19, enrolled during active disease. This chain joins TRBV2 and TRBJ2-7, with TRBD1 matching over 8 bases. The sample taken for sequencing was peripheral blood. DNA of the CDR3: TGTGCCAGCAGTGAAAGGACAGGGCCGTACGAGCAGTACTTC. This codes for CASSERTGPYEQYF.